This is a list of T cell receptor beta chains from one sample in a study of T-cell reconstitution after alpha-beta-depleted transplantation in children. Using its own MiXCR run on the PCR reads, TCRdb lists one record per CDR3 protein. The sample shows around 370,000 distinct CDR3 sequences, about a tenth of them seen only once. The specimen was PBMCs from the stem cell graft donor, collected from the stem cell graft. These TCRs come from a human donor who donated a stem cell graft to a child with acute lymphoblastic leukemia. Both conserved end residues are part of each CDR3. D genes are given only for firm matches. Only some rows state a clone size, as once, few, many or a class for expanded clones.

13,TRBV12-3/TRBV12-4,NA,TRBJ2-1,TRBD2,CASLAVSYNEQFF,TGTGCCAGCCTAGCGGTCTCCTACAATGAGCAGTTCTTC
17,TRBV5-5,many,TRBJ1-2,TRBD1,CASSWRRDRGRDYGYTF,TGTGCCAGCAGCTGGAGAAGGGACAGGGGGCGCGACTATGGCTACACCTTC
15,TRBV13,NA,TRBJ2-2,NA,CASSPTGFNTGELFF,TGTGCCAGCAGCCCCACAGGGTTCAACACCGGGGAGCTGTTTTTT
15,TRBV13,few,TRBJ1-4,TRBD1,CASSSSGTEDEKLFF,TGTGCCAGCAGCAGCTCCGGGACAGAAGATGAAAAACTGTTTTTT
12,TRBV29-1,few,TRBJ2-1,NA,CSVEVADNEQFF,TGCAGCGTTGAAGTAGCGGACAATGAGCAGTTCTTC
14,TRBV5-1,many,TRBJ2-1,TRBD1,CASSPGTGYNEQFF,TGCGCCAGCAGCCCCGGGACAGGGTACAATGAGCAGTTCTTC
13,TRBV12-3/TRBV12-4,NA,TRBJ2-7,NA,CASSPVPGYEQYF,TGTGCCAGCAGTCCGGTCCCCGGATACGAGCAGTACTTC
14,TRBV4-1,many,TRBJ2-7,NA,CVSSPRDFSYEQYF,TGCGTCAGCAGCCCCCGGGACTTCTCCTACGAGCAGTACTTC
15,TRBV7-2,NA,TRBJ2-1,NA,CASSLKWGDYNEQFF,TGTGCCAGCAGCTTAAAGTGGGGCGACTACAATGAGCAGTTCTTC
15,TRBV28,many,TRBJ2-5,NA,CASSRTGTPRETQYF,TGTGCCAGCAGTCGTACCGGGACTCCAAGGGAGACCCAGTACTTC
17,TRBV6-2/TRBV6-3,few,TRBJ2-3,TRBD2,CASSYDPLAGGSYTQYF,TGTGCCAGCAGTTACGATCCCCTAGCGGGAGGGTCTTATACGCAGTATTTT
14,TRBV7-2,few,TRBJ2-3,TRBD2,CASSSGTSGTTQYF,TGTGCCAGCAGCTCGGGGACTAGCGGGACGACGCAGTATTTT
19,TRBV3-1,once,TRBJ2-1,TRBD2,CACCFLLTSGKGSYNEQFF,TGTGCCTGCTGTTTCCTTCTTACTAGCGGAAAAGGCTCCTACAATGAGCAGTTCTTC
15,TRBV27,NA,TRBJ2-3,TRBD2,CASSSPGLGGDTQYF,TGTGCCAGCAGTTCCCCGGGACTAGGAGGAGATACGCAGTATTTT
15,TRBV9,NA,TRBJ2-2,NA,CASSVDATITGELFF,TGTGCCAGCAGCGTAGACGCCACTATAACCGGGGAGCTGTTTTTT
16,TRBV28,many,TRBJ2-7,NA,CASSSIDTGVDYEQYF,TGTGCCAGCAGTTCTATCGATACGGGAGTTGACTACGAGCAGTACTTC
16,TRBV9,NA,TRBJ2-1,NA,CASSVGGTSSYNEQFF,TGTGCCAGCAGCGTAGGCGGGACGAGCTCCTACAATGAGCAGTTCTTC
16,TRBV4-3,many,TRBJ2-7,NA,CASSPPDGRRGNEQYF,TGCGCCAGCAGCCCCCCCGACGGGAGGAGGGGGAACGAGCAGTACTTC
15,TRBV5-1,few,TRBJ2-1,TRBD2,CASSPGTSGRDEQFF,TGCGCCAGCAGCCCCGGGACTAGCGGGAGGGATGAGCAGTTCTTC
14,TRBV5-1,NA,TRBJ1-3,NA,CASSLEISGNTIYF,TGCGCCAGCAGCTTGGAGATCTCTGGAAACACCATATATTTT
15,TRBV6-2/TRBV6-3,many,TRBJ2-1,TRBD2,CASSSTSGGYNEQFF,TGTGCCAGCAGTTCTACTAGCGGGGGCTACAATGAGCAGTTCTTC
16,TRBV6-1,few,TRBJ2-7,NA,CASSGPPGGLPYEQYF,TGTGCCAGCAGTGGCCCCCCAGGGGGACTTCCCTACGAGCAGTACTTC
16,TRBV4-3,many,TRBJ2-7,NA,CASSQDWASGAYEQYF,TGCGCCAGCAGCCAAGATTGGGCGAGCGGCGCCTACGAGCAGTACTTC
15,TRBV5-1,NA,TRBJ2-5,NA,CASSSAYTNQETQYF,TGCGCCAGCAGCTCCGCGTACACCAACCAAGAGACCCAGTACTTC
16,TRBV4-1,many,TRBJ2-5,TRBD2,CASSPIAGEVPGTQYF,TGCGCCAGCAGCCCAATAGCGGGAGAGGTCCCAGGGACCCAGTACTTC
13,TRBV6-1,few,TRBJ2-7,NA,CASTHYNSYEQYF,TGTGCCAGCACCCATTATAACTCCTACGAGCAGTACTTC
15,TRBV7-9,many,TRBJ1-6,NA,CASSSPRGPNSPLHF,TGTGCCAGCAGCTCCCCCCGGGGCCCAAATTCACCCCTCCACTTT
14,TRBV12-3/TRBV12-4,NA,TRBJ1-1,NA,CASSLGHGNTEAFF,TGTGCCAGCAGTTTGGGACATGGGAACACTGAAGCTTTCTTT
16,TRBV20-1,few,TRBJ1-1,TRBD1,CSAAVRDSALNTEAFF,TGCAGTGCTGCAGTCCGGGACAGTGCCCTGAACACTGAAGCTTTCTTT
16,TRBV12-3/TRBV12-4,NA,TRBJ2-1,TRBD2,CASRPGLAEPYNEQFF,TGTGCCAGCAGACCGGGACTAGCGGAACCATACAATGAGCAGTTCTTC
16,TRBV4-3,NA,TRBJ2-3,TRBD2,CASSQSGLADTDTQYF,TGCGCCAGCAGCCAGAGTGGACTAGCGGACACAGATACGCAGTATTTT
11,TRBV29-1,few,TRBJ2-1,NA,CSAQGNSEQFF,TGCAGCGCCCAGGGCAATAGTGAGCAGTTCTTC
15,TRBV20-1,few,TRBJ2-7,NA,CSARVGLGGGYEQYF,TGCAGTGCTAGAGTGGGTTTGGGCGGAGGATACGAGCAGTACTTC
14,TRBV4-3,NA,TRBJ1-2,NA,CASSPDRVGGGYTF,TGCGCCAGCAGCCCAGATAGAGTGGGAGGTGGCTACACCTTC
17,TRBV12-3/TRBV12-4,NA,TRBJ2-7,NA,CASSLFLGESGFHEQYF,TGTGCCAGCAGTTTATTTCTAGGTGAGTCCGGCTTCCACGAGCAGTACTTC
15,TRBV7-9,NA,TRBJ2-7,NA,CASSLGGGEIDEQYF,TGTGCCAGCAGCTTAGGAGGAGGGGAGATCGACGAGCAGTACTTC
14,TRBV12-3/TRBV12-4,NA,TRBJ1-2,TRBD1,CASSRQGELYGYTF,TGTGCCAGCAGTCGACAGGGGGAATTGTATGGCTACACCTTC
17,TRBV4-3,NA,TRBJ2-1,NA,CASSQESGGLGVNEQFF,TGCGCCAGCAGCCAAGAATCGGGCGGGCTGGGGGTCAATGAGCAGTTCTTC
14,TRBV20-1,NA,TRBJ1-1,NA,CSARSGGPRTEAFF,TGCAGTGCTAGGTCTGGGGGGCCGCGAACTGAAGCTTTCTTT
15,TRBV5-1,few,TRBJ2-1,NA,CASSLGAGANNEQFF,TGCGCCAGCAGCCTGGGGGCGGGGGCCAACAATGAGCAGTTCTTC
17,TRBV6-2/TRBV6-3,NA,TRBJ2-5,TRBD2,CASSYQRTSGKGETQYF,TGTGCCAGCAGTTACCAGAGGACTAGCGGGAAGGGAGAGACCCAGTACTTC
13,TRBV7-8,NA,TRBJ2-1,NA,CASSFVSSNEQFF,TGTGCCAGCAGCTTCGTCAGTAGCAATGAGCAGTTCTTC
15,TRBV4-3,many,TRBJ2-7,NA,CASSQDGRVGDEQYF,TGCGCCAGCAGCCAAGATGGAAGGGTCGGGGATGAGCAGTACTTC
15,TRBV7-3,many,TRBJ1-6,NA,CASSLNGGQDSPLHF,TGTGCCAGCAGCTTAAATGGGGGTCAGGATTCACCCCTCCACTTT
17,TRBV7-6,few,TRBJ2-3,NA,CASSLSPLGDGTDTQYF,TGTGCCAGCAGCTTAAGCCCCCTCGGGGACGGCACAGATACGCAGTATTTT
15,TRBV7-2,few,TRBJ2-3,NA,CASSLVLGVADTQYF,TGTGCCAGCAGCTTAGTTCTGGGGGTGGCAGATACGCAGTATTTT
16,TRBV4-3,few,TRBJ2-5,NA,CASSQDLSSDEETQYF,TGCGCCAGCAGCCAAGACCTGAGTAGCGACGAAGAGACCCAGTACTTC
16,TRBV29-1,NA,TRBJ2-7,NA,CSVGGLGSGSSREQYF,TGCAGCGTTGGGGGTTTGGGGTCAGGGTCGAGCCGCGAGCAGTACTTC
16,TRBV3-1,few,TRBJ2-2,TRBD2,CASSQGAGGITGELFF,TGTGCCAGCAGCCAAGGGGCGGGAGGGATCACCGGGGAGCTGTTTTTT
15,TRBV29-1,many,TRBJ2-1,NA,CSVEDTRPAYNEQFF,TGCAGCGTTGAAGATACGCGGCCGGCCTACAATGAGCAGTTCTTC
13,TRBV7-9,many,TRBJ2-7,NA,CASSLPATYEQYF,TGTGCCAGCAGCTTACCAGCTACCTACGAGCAGTACTTC
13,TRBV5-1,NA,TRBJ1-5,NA,CASSLDMNQPQHF,TGCGCCAGCAGCTTGGACATGAATCAGCCCCAGCATTTT
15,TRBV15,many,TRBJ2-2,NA,CATSQNSKATGELFF,TGTGCCACCAGCCAAAATTCGAAAGCCACCGGGGAGCTGTTTTTT
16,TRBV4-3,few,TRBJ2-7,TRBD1,CASSQDGPGTGNEQYF,TGCGCCAGCAGCCAAGATGGCCCTGGGACAGGGAACGAGCAGTACTTC